This T cell receptor beta chain was captured in a study of T cell changes during pregnancy in multiple sclerosis. This clone came up a few times. V gave up 6 bases and J gave up 0 bases; unmatched junction bases: 7. Germline CDR1 PRHDT, CDR2 FYEKMQ (reference sequence). The CDR3 contains 15 residues. The data were produced by immunoSEQ multiplex PCR, yet TCRdb's version contains in-frame clones alone and is incomplete. Of some 49,000 clones in the sample, 85% to 90% were seen once. The chain employs TRBV13 and TRBJ1-1, with 7 bases aligning to TRBD1. The sample consisted of peripheral blood, taken after pregnancy. This receptor was obtained from a female donor in good health, enrolled as a control in a pregnancy study. In DNA, the CDR3 is TGTGCCAGCAGGGGGTGGACAGGTATGAACACTGAAGCTTTCTTT. Protein: CASRGWTGMNTEAFF.